The sequence of this T cell receptor beta chain was determined in a study of blood T cell repertoires in COVID-19. Study at large: The analysed material was cDNA or gDNA that came from T cells, B-cell-depleted T cells, or PBMCs.

The trim removed 4 bases at V and 1 base at J, leaving 3 bases unmatched. The V gene's germline CDR1 is SGHNT and CDR2 YYREEE (reference sequence). The CDR3 covers 16 residues. Residents of 24 US areas, aged roughly 18 to 89 years, made up the participants. As handled by the study authors: Scientists estimated how many nucleated cells there were by amplifying reference gene primers. Method: immunoSEQ multiplex PCR; TCRdb's copy keeps in-frame clones and lacks some. That table furnishes V, J and clone size, whereas the DNA furnished D and trimming. The data show hundreds of thousands of clones, with approximately 86% seen just once and roughly 1.6% held by the top ten.

V gene TRBV5-4 combines with J gene TRBJ2-3, with TRBD2 matching over 13 bases. The sequenced sample was PBMCs or T cells enriched from blood (not recorded which). The sequence came from a woman between 50 and 59 years old who had recovered from COVID-19. In DNA form, the CDR3 reads TGTGCCAGCAGCGCAACTAGCGGGGGGGGCACAGATACGCAGTATTTT. Translating it yields CASSATSGGGTDTQYF.